This is a list of T cell receptor beta chains from one sample in a study of identical twins. TCRdb recomputed calls from the 5' RACE reads with MiXCR, one row per CDR3 protein. Of 600,000 to 850,000 distinct CDR3 sequences detected, around a sixth appear once; the ten largest clones hold 13%. In addition, the sample was reused for a study of T cells expressing NK-cell markers.

The sequenced sample was PBMCs. These receptors originate from a woman under 30 in good health. Both conserved end residues are trimmed from each CDR3. A D gene is named only where the DNA matches it firmly. Clone sizes are given selectively: once, few, many, or a class where the clone is expanded.

TRBV5-1,.,TRBJ2-5,.,ASGAWGPGETQY
TRBV9,.,TRBJ2-3,few,ASSDSGRQLTDTQY
TRBV20-1,TRBD1,TRBJ1-2,few,SARNPGTAGKVPNYGYT
TRBV15,TRBD2,TRBJ2-1,.,ATSRASGTYNEQF
TRBV15,TRBD2,TRBJ2-1,.,ATSSIAGGPHYNEQF
TRBV20-1,.,TRBJ1-6,few,SAVSFSALH
TRBV5-5,.,TRBJ2-1,few,ASSGVGSNEQF
TRBV27,TRBD2,TRBJ2-7,.,ASSWGLAGVLEQY
TRBV10-3,.,TRBJ2-5,few,AISTGFGQQETQY
TRBV7-2,TRBD2,TRBJ2-3,.,ASSATSEVPDTQY
TRBV5-8,TRBD1,TRBJ2-5,few,ASRSQGAVYGETQY
TRBV12-3/TRBV12-4,TRBD1,TRBJ2-2,.,ASSYDRAFNTGELF
TRBV29-1,TRBD1,TRBJ2-1,few,SVARGQGGSYNEQF
TRBV20-1,TRBD1,TRBJ1-3,few,SARDSVGNTIY
TRBV29-1,.,TRBJ2-7,few,SVLGTNYEQY
TRBV9,TRBD1,TRBJ2-7,few,ASSYSDRGNEQY
TRBV6-6,TRBD1,TRBJ1-5,few,ASRPRQGEPQH
TRBV20-1,TRBD2,TRBJ2-5,few,SAPRLAASGTQY
TRBV18,TRBD1,TRBJ1-4,.,ASKQGANEKLF
TRBV11-2,.,TRBJ1-1,.,ASSSALEAF
TRBV9,TRBD1,TRBJ2-2,.,ASSAGQGLTGELF
TRBV20-1,TRBD2,TRBJ2-1,few,SAGMASGRYINNEQF
TRBV15,.,TRBJ2-3,few,ATSPSPTDTQY
TRBV4-3,TRBD2,TRBJ2-3,few,ASSQADGLAGGTDTQY
TRBV12-3/TRBV12-4,.,TRBJ2-5,.,ASSLGPERLQETQY
TRBV24-1,TRBD2,TRBJ2-1,.,ATSDPRLAGDNEQF
TRBV9,.,TRBJ2-1,.,ASSPLVTEVYNEQF
TRBV12-3/TRBV12-4,.,TRBJ1-2,few,ASSSEFYGYT
TRBV24-1,TRBD2,TRBJ2-2,many,ATGTSSGELF